The rows below give T cell receptor beta chains drawn from one sample of a study of blood T cell repertoires in COVID-19. Profiling relied on immunoSEQ multiplex PCR, and the TCRdb table lists in-frame clones only, not all of them. The sample consists of about 120,000 clones, about 86% of them appearing once. Sequencing used peripheral blood. Source of these receptors: a woman aged 50 to 60 with active or convalescent COVID-19. Both conserved end residues are part of each CDR3.

j_gene: TRBJ1-6; v_gene: TRBV30; CDR3aa: CAWNSSPRGNSPLHF
j_gene: TRBJ2-3; v_gene: TRBV4-1; CDR3aa: CASSTGQGASTDTQYF
j_gene: TRBJ1-1; v_gene: TRBV19; CDR3aa: CASSNRENTEAFF
j_gene: TRBJ1-2; v_gene: TRBV28; CDR3aa: CAIGNQGSGGYTF
j_gene: TRBJ2-2; v_gene: TRBV9; CDR3aa: CASSQREKYTGELFF
j_gene: TRBJ2-3; v_gene: TRBV19; CDR3aa: CASSSSRGFGTDTQYF
j_gene: TRBJ2-3; v_gene: TRBV7-9; CDR3aa: CASSFPETSGATDTQYF
j_gene: TRBJ1-5; v_gene: TRBV7-2; CDR3aa: CASSPLAGSGQPQHF
j_gene: TRBJ2-1; v_gene: TRBV11-2; CDR3aa: CASSLSGGLNEQFF
j_gene: TRBJ2-7; v_gene: TRBV4-1; CDR3aa: CASSHRQGENSYEQYF
j_gene: TRBJ1-1; v_gene: TRBV23-1; CDR3aa: CASIPTGTNTEAFF
j_gene: TRBJ2-2; v_gene: TRBV27; CDR3aa: CASSLSGSYTGELFF
j_gene: TRBJ1-1; v_gene: TRBV27; CDR3aa: CASSLEGAWTEAFF
j_gene: TRBJ1-2; v_gene: TRBV6-5; CDR3aa: CASMEGARDYGYTF
j_gene: TRBJ2-6; v_gene: TRBV27; CDR3aa: CASSRGSGANVLTF
j_gene: TRBJ2-3; v_gene: TRBV28; CDR3aa: CASSPLWYGPSGRGPDTQYF
j_gene: TRBJ2-7; v_gene: TRBV6-6; CDR3aa: CASSRTLASGSRYEQYF
j_gene: TRBJ2-4; v_gene: TRBV28; CDR3aa: CASSLLQGLDIQYF
j_gene: TRBJ2-3; v_gene: TRBV2; CDR3aa: CASSRLATKSTDTQYF
j_gene: TRBJ1-5; v_gene: TRBV4-1; CDR3aa: CASSQWQGDNQPQHF
j_gene: TRBJ1-4; v_gene: TRBV19; CDR3aa: CASSPGTGRAKKLFF
j_gene: TRBJ2-7; v_gene: TRBV11-2; CDR3aa: CASSLGGTPYEQYF
j_gene: TRBJ1-2; v_gene: TRBV6-6; CDR3aa: CASSYPATTGGNGYTF
j_gene: TRBJ2-7; v_gene: TRBV18; CDR3aa: CASSPSGYSAYEQYF
j_gene: TRBJ1-2; v_gene: TRBV27; CDR3aa: CASSLSQGLGYTF
j_gene: TRBJ2-2; v_gene: TRBV14; CDR3aa: CATGQGGTGELFF
j_gene: TRBJ2-7; v_gene: TRBV14; CDR3aa: CASSQTLGPYEQYF
j_gene: TRBJ1-5; v_gene: TRBV19; CDR3aa: CASSIGRHRNSNQPQHF
j_gene: TRBJ1-3; v_gene: TRBV9; CDR3aa: CASSVGGTVSGNTIYF
j_gene: TRBJ2-1; v_gene: TRBV3-1/TRBV3-2; CDR3aa: CASSQDSSVDEQFF
j_gene: TRBJ2-7; v_gene: TRBV28; CDR3aa: CASIKGQGISEQYF
j_gene: TRBJ1-1; v_gene: TRBV28; CDR3aa: CASSLSTGVNGEAFF
j_gene: TRBJ2-7; v_gene: TRBV30; CDR3aa: CAWSVYWGSSGRAVEQYF
j_gene: TRBJ2-5; v_gene: TRBV11-2; CDR3aa: CASSRTEPLETQYF
j_gene: TRBJ2-4; v_gene: TRBV6-2/TRBV6-3; CDR3aa: CASSYQRTGAKNIQYF